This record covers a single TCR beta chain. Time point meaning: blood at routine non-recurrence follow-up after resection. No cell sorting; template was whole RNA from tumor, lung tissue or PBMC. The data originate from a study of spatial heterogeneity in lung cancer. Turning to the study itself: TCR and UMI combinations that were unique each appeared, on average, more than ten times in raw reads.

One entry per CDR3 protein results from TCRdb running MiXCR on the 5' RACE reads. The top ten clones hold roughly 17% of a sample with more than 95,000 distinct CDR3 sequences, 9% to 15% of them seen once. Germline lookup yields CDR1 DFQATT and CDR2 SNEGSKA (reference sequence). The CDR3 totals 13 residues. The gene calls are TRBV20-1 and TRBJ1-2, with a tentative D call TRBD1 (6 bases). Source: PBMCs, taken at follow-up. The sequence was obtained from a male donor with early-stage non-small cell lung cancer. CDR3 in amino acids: CIPGGTQNYGYTF. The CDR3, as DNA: TGCATACCTGGCGGGACACAAAACTATGGCTACACCTTC.